This T cell receptor (beta chain) was identified during a study of blood T cell repertoires in COVID-19 (dated by TCRdb to the early 2020s). As for the study more broadly: The collaborator samples originated in the United States, Italy and Spain and spanned the acute and convalescent phases of COVID-19. The material from the prospective study consisted of cDNA or gDNA derived from T cells, B-cell-depleted T cells, or PBMCs. Samples came from the ongoing ImmuneRACE study (first 160 participants) plus 1,254 subjects from 6 global collaborators. The dataset comprised deeply sampled blood TCRbeta repertoires from subjects exposed to, actively infected with, or recovered from COVID-19. The repertoires were released in a freely available public database intended as a resource for research on the immune response to SARS-CoV-2. Nearly every sample came with metadata listing a de-identified subject ID, COVID-19 status, age in years and sex. Where available, HLA class I and class II types were taken from metadata supplied by the sample provider and were not determined by assay-based typing.

The immunoSEQ Assay, a bias-controlled multiplex PCR, was used to amplify TCRbeta CDR3 regions from genomic DNA. The source study handled its data this way. Within the assay, amplification of reference gene primers was used to estimate how many nucleated cells each sample contained. Sequence reads were collapsed and filtered to measure the absolute abundance of every unique TCRbeta CDR3 rearrangement. For each sample, productive Simpson clonality was calculated as the square root of Simpson's diversity index across productive rearrangements. In TCRdb, the immuneACCESS table is reduced to in-frame sequences with V and J assigned. These tables do not hold every clone; where another copy was compared, an unresolved V gene accounts for under half, and the others remain unexplained. V and J calls and clone size are given by that table; D and trimming were obtained from the DNA. Here the sample has fewer than 200,000 clones; approximately 85% occur a single time. The ten largest clones capture 8.2% of the sample.

This clone has a single count. Its antigen is unknown. One base away there is no much larger clone; base qualities are not given. The junction carries 12 bases between V and J, which are trimmed by 7 bases and 3 bases respectively. CDR3 length: 14 amino acids, cysteine to phenylalanine. Of the read, only the CDR3 DNA is kept; its 42 bases are in frame from base 1. CDR1 and CDR2 were assigned from the germline V gene as KGHDR and SFDVKD. Each collaborating institution followed its own protocols to collect whole blood in K2EDTA tubes. For TCRbeta analysis, collaborator samples were shipped as frozen whole blood, as isolated PBMCs, or as DNA extracted from either sample type. The study at large found these results: The quantity of clinical and demographic metadata differed by source and by participant and was supplied without curation.

The material sequenced was peripheral blood. Recombination linked TRBV24-1 to TRBJ2-1; no D gene is confidently identified. The clonotype was recovered from a woman aged 55-75 years with acute or convalescent COVID-19. The DNA sequence is TGTGCCACCAGGGTACAAAGAGGCTACAATGAGCAGTTCTTC. Its product reads: CATRVQRGYNEQFF.